This T cell receptor beta chain was recovered during a study of Ad26.COV2.S vaccination and SARS-CoV-2 variants. About the research overall: Intramuscular Ad26.COV2.S doses were given once or twice, 56 days apart.

Profiling relied on immunoSEQ multiplex PCR, and the TCRdb table lists in-frame clones only, not all of them. Among roughly 400,000 clones listed, about nine tenths were seen once. This clone occurred once. J was trimmed by 5 bases and V by 2 bases; bases with no gene match: 6. The CDR3 loop spans 15 amino acids. Germline loops: CDR1 MNHEY, CDR2 SVGEGT. Specified treatment: roughly 20 received Ad26.COV2.S at low or high dose, single or two shots; 5 received placebo; per-sample allocation not given. Specimens were obtained on day 63 following the first vaccine or placebo injection. Donation was by an adult aged 18-55 years who was in Boston. As its vector, the vaccine had Ad26, which expressed Wuhan-strain SARS-CoV-2 spike.

The V gene is TRBV6-2 or TRBV6-3, the J gene TRBJ1-1, with 9 nucleotides matching TRBD1. The sequence derives from a person between 18 and 60 years old who received the Ad26.COV2.S COVID-19 vaccine or a placebo. This specimen consisted of peripheral blood, obtained in a trial of Ad26.COV2.S vaccine versus placebo. The CDR3 region is CASSYADRGGTEAFF. For the CDR3, the DNA is TGTGCCAGCAGTTACGCGGACAGGGGAGGAACTGAAGCTTTCTTT.